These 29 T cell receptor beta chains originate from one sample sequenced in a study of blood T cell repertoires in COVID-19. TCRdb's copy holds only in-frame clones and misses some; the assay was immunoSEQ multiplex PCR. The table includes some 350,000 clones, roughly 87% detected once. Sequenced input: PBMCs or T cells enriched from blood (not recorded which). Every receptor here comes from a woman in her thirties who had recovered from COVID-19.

The CDR3 sequence is CASSRTQGDGEAFF. As DNA, the CDR3 is TGTGCCAGCAGCAGGACACAGGGAGACGGTGAAGCTTTCTTT. The chain employs TRBV6-5 and TRBJ1-1, with D possibly TRBD1 on 6 matching bases. Germline V gene sequence: CDR1 MNHEY, CDR2 SVGAGI. Trimming removed 6 bases from V and 7 bases from J, with 18 bases in between. This CDR3 comprises 14 residues.

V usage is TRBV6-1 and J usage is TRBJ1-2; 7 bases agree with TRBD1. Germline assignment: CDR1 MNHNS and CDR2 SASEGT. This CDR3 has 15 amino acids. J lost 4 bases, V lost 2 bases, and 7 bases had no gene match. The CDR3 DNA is TGTGCCAGCAGTGAATTGTCGGGACAGATCTATGGCTACACCTTC. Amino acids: CASSELSGQIYGYTF.

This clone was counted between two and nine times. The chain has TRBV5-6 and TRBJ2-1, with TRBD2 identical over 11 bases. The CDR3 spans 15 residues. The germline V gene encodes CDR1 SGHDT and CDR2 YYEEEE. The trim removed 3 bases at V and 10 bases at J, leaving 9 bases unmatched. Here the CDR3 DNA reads TGTGCCAGCAGCTCCAAATTAGCGGGAGGGTACGAGCAGTTCTTC. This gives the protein CASSSKLAGGYEQFF.

CDR3 loop: CASSLVGTGGYGYTF. CDR3 bases: TGTGCCAGCAGTTTAGTAGGTACAGGGGGTTATGGCTACACCTTC. The chain employs TRBV27 and TRBJ1-2, with 8 positions matching TRBD1. The CDR3 extends over 15 amino acids. V lost 2 bases to trimming and J lost 5 bases; unmatched junction nucleotides: 7. The germline CDR1 and CDR2 sequences are MNHEY and SMNVEV (reference sequence).

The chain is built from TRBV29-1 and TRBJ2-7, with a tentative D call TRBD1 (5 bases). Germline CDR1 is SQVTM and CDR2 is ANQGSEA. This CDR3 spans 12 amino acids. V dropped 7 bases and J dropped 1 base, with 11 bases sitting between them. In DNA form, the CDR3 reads TGCAGCGCCCGGCAGGGTTCCTACGAGCAGTACTTC. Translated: CSARQGSYEQYF.

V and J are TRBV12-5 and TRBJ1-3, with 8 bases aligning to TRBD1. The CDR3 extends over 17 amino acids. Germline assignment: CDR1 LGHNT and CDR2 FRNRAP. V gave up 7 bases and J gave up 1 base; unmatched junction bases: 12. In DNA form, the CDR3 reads TGTGCTAGTGCCCCAACCGACAGGGGTGTTTCTGGAAACACCATATATTTT. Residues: CASAPTDRGVSGNTIYF.

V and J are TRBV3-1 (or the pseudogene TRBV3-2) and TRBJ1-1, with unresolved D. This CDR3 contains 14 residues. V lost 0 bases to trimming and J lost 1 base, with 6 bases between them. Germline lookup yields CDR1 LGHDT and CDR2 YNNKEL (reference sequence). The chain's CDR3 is CASSQETGNTEAFF. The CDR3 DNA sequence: TGTGCCAGCAGCCAAGAGACTGGGAACACTGAAGCTTTCTTT.

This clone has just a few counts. The CDR3 DNA sequence: TGTGCCAGCAGTTTCGAGGGACAGGGCAATTCACCCCTCCACTTT. It codes for CASSFEGQGNSPLHF. The chain uses TRBV27 and TRBJ1-6, with 9 bases identical to TRBD1. With V trimmed by 3 bases and J by 7 bases, 4 bases remained unmatched. CDR1 is MNHEY, CDR2 SMNVEV, per germline (reference sequence). CDR3 length: 15 amino acids.

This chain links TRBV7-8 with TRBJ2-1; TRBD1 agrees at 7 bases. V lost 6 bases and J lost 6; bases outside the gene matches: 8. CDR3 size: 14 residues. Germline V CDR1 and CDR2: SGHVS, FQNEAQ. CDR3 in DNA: TGTGCCAGCAGAGATGGGACAGTCGGCAATGAGCAGTTCTTC. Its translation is CASRDGTVGNEQFF.

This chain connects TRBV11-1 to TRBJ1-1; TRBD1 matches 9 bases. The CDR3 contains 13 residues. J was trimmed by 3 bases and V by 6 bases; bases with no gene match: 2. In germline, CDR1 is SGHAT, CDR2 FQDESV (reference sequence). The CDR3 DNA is TGTGCCAGCAGAAGACAGGGGGACACTGAAGCTTTCTTT. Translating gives CASRRQGDTEAFF. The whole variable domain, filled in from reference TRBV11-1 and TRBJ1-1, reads EAEVAQSPRYKITEKSQAVAFWCDPISGHATLYWYRQILGQGPELLVQFQDESVVDDSQLPKDRFSAERLKGVDSTLKIQPAELGDSAMYLCASRRQGDTEAFFGQGTRLTVV.

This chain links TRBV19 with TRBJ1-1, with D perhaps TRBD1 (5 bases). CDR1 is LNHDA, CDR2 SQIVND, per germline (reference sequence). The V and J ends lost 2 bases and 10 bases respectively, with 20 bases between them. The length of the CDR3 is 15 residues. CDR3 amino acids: CASSIIESGEETAFF. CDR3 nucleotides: TGTGCCAGTAGTATAATCGAGTCGGGGGAGGAAACAGCTTTCTTT.

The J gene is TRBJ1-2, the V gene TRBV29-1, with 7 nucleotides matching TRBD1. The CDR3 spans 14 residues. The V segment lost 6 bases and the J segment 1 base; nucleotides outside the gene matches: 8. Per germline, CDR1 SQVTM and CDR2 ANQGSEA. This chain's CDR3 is CSVAGQTLNYGYTF. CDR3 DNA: TGCAGCGTGGCGGGACAGACTCTTAACTATGGCTACACCTTC.

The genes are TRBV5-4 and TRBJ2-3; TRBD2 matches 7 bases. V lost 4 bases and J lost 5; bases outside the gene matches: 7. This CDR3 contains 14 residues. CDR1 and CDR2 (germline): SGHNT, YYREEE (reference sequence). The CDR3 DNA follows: TGTGCCAGCAGCGACGGACTAGTCGGAGATACGCAGTATTTT. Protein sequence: CASSDGLVGDTQYF.

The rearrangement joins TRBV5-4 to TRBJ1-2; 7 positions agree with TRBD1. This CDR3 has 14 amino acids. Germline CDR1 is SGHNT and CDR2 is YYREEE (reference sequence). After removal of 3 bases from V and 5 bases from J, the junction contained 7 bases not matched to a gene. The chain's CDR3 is CASSSGDRVYGYTF. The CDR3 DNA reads TGTGCCAGCAGCTCTGGAGACAGGGTGTATGGCTACACCTTC.

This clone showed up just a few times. CDR3 sequence: CASSQVPQGYTF. The CDR3, as DNA: TGTGCCAGCAGCCAGGTGCCTCAGGGCTACACCTTC. V is TRBV7-9 and J is TRBJ1-2; D is unresolved. Germline V gene sequence: CDR1 SEHNR, CDR2 FQNEAQ (reference sequence). The germline V and J ends were trimmed by 5 bases and 8 bases, with 12 bases remaining between them. This CDR3 spans 12 amino acids.

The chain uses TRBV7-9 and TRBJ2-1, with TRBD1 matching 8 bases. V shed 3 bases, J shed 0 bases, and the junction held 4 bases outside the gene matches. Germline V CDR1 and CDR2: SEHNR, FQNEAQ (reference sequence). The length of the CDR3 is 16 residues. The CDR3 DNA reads TGTGCCAGCAGCTTGTGGACAGGGAGCTCCTACAATGAGCAGTTCTTC. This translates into CASSLWTGSSYNEQFF.

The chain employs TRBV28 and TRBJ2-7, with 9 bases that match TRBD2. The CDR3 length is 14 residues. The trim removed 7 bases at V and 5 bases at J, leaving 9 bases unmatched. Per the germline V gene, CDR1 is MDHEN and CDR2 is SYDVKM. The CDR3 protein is CASTDSGSGNEQYF. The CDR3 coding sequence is TGTGCCAGCACCGATAGCGGGAGCGGTAACGAGCAGTACTTC.

In nucleotides, the CDR3 is TGCAGTGCTAGTTCAGGCCTAAACTATGGCTACACCTTC. It codes for CSASSGLNYGYTF. The chain links TRBV20-1 to TRBJ1-2; D is uncertain. Between the trimmed V and J ends, which lost 3 bases and 2 bases, there was a span of 10 bases. Germline V gene lookup returns CDR1 DFQATT and CDR2 SNEGSKA (reference sequence). The CDR3 contains 13 residues.

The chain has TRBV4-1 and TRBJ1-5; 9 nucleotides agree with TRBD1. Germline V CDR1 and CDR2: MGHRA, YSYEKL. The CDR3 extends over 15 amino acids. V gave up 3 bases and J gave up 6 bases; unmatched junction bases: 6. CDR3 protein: CASSQPGQGSQPQHF. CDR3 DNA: TGCGCCAGCAGCCAGCCGGGACAGGGTAGTCAGCCCCAGCATTTT.

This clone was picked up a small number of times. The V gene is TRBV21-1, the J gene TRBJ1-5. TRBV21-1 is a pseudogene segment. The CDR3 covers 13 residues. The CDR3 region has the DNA TGTGCCAGCAGCAAAGCGCTCGGGGTCCCCCAGCATTTT. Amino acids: CASSKALGVPQHF.

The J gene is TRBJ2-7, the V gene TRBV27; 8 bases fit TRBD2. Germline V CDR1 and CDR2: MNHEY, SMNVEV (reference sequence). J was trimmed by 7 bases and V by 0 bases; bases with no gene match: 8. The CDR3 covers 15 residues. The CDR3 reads CASSLSPGGPGEQYF. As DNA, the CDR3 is TGTGCCAGCAGTTTATCCCCGGGAGGGCCGGGGGAGCAGTACTTC.

The CDR3 loop is CASSEQGSYGYTF. The CDR3 DNA is TGTGCCAGCAGTGAACAGGGGTCCTATGGCTACACCTTC. The chain recombines TRBV27 with TRBJ1-2; 7 bases line up with TRBD1. The V segment lost 5 bases and the J segment 4 bases; nucleotides outside the gene matches: 4. This CDR3 is 13 amino acids long. CDR1 is MNHEY and CDR2 is SMNVEV in the germline V gene (reference sequence).

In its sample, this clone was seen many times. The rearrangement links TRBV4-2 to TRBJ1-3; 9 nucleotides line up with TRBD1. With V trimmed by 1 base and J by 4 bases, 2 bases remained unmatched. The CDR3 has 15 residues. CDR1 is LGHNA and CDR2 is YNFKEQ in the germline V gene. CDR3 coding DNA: TGTGCCAGCAGCCAAGGACAGGGGGAAGGAAACACCATATATTTT. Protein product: CASSQGQGEGNTIYF.

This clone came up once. The CDR3 nucleotides read TGTGCCAGCAGCTTGACCGGGACAGGGGTTCGCGCAGATACGCAGTATTTT. Protein sequence: CASSLTGTGVRADTQYF. The rearrangement links TRBV7-6 to TRBJ2-3; 10 bases line up with TRBD1. Trimming cost V 3 bases and J 4 bases; bases outside gene matches: 10. CDR3 length: 17 amino acids. Germline V lookup: CDR1 SGHVS, CDR2 FNYEAQ.

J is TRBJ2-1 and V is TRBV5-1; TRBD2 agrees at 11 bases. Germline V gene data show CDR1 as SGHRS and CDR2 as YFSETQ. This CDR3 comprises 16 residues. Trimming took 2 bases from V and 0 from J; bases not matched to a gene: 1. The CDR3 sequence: CASSLLAGDSYNEQFF. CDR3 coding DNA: TGCGCCAGCAGCTTACTAGCGGGAGACTCCTACAATGAGCAGTTCTTC.

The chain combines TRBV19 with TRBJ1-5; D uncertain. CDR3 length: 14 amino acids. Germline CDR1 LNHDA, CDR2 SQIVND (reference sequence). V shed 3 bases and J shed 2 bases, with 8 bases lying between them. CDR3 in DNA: TGTGCCAGTAGTATGATGGGCGGCAATCAGCCCCAGCATTTT. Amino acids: CASSMMGGNQPQHF.

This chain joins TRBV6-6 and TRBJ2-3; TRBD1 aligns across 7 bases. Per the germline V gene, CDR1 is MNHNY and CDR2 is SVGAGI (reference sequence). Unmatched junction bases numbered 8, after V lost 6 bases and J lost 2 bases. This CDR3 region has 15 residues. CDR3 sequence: CASRKGDSLTDTQYF. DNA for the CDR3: TGTGCCAGCAGAAAAGGGGACAGCCTCACAGATACGCAGTATTTT.

As DNA, the CDR3 is TGTGCCAGCAGTTTCGACAGGGGGCTTGGCTACACCTTC. Translating it yields CASSFDRGLGYTF. The V gene is TRBV28, the J gene TRBJ1-2, with TRBD1 matching 10 bases. J was trimmed by 7 bases and V by 3 bases; bases with no gene match: 2. Germline CDR1 reads MDHEN; CDR2 reads SYDVKM. The CDR3 is 13 residues long.

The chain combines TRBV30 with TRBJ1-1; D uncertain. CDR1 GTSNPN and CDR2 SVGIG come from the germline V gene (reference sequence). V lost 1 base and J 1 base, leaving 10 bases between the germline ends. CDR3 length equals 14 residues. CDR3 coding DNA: TGTGCCTGGAGTGAAAAGACGGGGAACACTGAAGCTTTCTTT. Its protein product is CAWSEKTGNTEAFF.